This T cell receptor (beta chain) was obtained from a study of blood T cell repertoires in COVID-19. Study context: Donors in the United States, Italy and Spain gave samples during acute or convalescent COVID-19. T cells, B-cell-depleted T cells, or PBMCs supplied cDNA or gDNA.

Germline loops: CDR1 MNHEY, CDR2 SMNVEV (reference sequence). This CDR3 is built from 15 residues. V lost 3 bases, J lost 5 bases, and 6 bases stayed unmatched. Authors' processing steps: Nucleated cell number was recorded as an estimate derived from reference gene primer amplification. Measured with immunoSEQ multiplex PCR; TCRdb has only the in-frame clones, and not every one. Clone size and V and J calls were adopted from that table, with D and trimming inferred from the DNA. This repertoire shows around 36,000 clones, around 82% found once; its top ten account for roughly 37%. The TCR comes from a man older than 75 with active or convalescent COVID-19. The chain combines TRBV27 with TRBJ2-5; 10 bases are shared with TRBD1. The sample was peripheral blood. The DNA for the CDR3 is TGTGCCAGCAGTTTCGCGGGACAGGGGTACGAGACCCAGTACTTC. It encodes CASSFAGQGYETQYF.